One and the same sample provided the 9 T cell receptor beta chains below, sequenced in a study of metastatic and nonmetastatic thyroid tumors. With MiXCR, TCRdb called clones anew from the PCR reads. The sample carries some 28,000 clones, around 16% recorded once. Nobody among the patients had been given any treatment before thyroid surgery. Sequenced input: blood. The receptor set was obtained from a female donor with papillary thyroid cancer or a benign thyroid nodule (not recorded which). Some clones in this sample may be carry-over from other donors' samples.

This clone appeared many times. V is TRBV3-1 and J is TRBJ1-2; D gene ambiguous. The CDR3 is 14 residues long. Germline V gives CDR1 LGHDT, CDR2 YNNKEL (reference sequence). Trimming cost V 0 bases and J 10 bases, with 15 bases left between them. CDR3 in DNA: TGTGCCAGCAGCCAAGATTGGAGAAGGCCCAACTACACCTTC. Protein product: CASSQDWRRPNYTF.

This clone was counted only a few times. The chain is built from TRBV19 and TRBJ2-7; D may be TRBD1 or TRBD2 (5 bases each). From germline, CDR1 is LNHDA and CDR2 SQIVND (reference sequence). This CDR3 is built from 16 residues. The V gene lost 6 bases and the J gene lost 0 bases, with 18 bases spanning the gap. CDR3 in amino acids: CASSPKGRANSYEQYF. CDR3 DNA: TGTGCCAGTAGCCCCAAGGGACGGGCCAACTCCTACGAGCAGTACTTC.

This clone appeared many times. The chain has TRBV28 and TRBJ2-5, with TRBD1 matching over 9 bases. This CDR3 comprises 15 residues. V shed 2 bases and J 5 bases; nucleotides not matched to a gene: 6. Germline CDR1 is MDHEN and CDR2 is SYDVKM. The CDR3 loop is CASSLRDRVYETQYF. The CDR3 DNA reads TGTGCCAGCAGTTTAAGGGACAGGGTTTACGAGACCCAGTACTTC.

By sample share, this clone is medium-sized. V is TRBV10-3 and J is TRBJ1-1, with a tentative D call TRBD1 (6 bases). V was pared by 7 bases and J by 1 base, with 16 bases between. The CDR3 length is 15 residues. Germline loops: CDR1 ENHRY, CDR2 SYGVKD. Written as DNA, the CDR3 is TGTGCCATCAATTCTTTGGGGGGGGCGAACACTGAAGCTTTCTTT. Translating gives CAINSLGGANTEAFF.

V is TRBV7-2 and J is TRBJ2-7; maybe TRBD1 (5 bases). The CDR3 covers 14 residues. With 3 bases removed from V and 3 bases from J, the gap between germline ends came to 12 bases. CDR1 and CDR2 (germline): SGHTA, FQGNSA. CDR3 loop: CASSFNQGHYEQYF. The DNA for the CDR3 is TGTGCCAGCAGCTTCAACCAGGGTCACTACGAGCAGTACTTC.

By share, this clone counts as medium-sized. The chain combines TRBV28 with TRBJ2-7; maybe TRBD2 (5 bases). Germline V CDR1 and CDR2: MDHEN, SYDVKM. The CDR3 has 11 residues. The V end was cut by 6 bases, the J end by 7 bases, with 10 bases between. The CDR3 loop reads CASSQRREQYF. CDR3 DNA: TGTGCCAGCAGCCAACGGAGGGAGCAGTACTTC.

By its share, this clone is medium-sized (0.01 to 0.1%). The rearrangement uses TRBV19 and TRBJ2-7; 10 bases agree with TRBD2. The trim removed 5 bases at V and 4 bases at J, leaving 5 bases unmatched. Germline-derived CDR1 and CDR2 are LNHDA and SQIVND (reference sequence). This CDR3 comprises 14 residues. The CDR3 nucleotides are TGTGCCAGTAGTGGCCTAGCGGGGGCTTACGAGCAGTACTTC. Translating gives CASSGLAGAYEQYF.

The sample holds a few counts of this clone. A read error may be the cause here, since a much bigger clone is one base away. The chain joins TRBV11-1 to TRBJ1-1, with D uncertain. The CDR3 contains 16 residues. Germline values: CDR1 SGHAT, CDR2 FQDESV (reference sequence). DNA for the CDR3: TGTGCCAGCAGCTTAGGTTTAGGAGGAGAGTGGACTGGAGCTTTCTTT. It is translated as CASSLGLGGEWTGAFF.

At least ten counts were recorded for this clone. A much larger clone differs by one base, so this may be a read error. Other DNA sequences in this specimen translate into the identical CDR3. J is TRBJ2-2 and V is TRBV12-3 or TRBV12-4; a weak D match, TRBD1 (6 bases). The CDR3 has 15 amino acids. The V end was cut by 3 bases, the J end by 7 bases, with 15 bases between. The CDR3 region is CASSLDSRPSGELFF. The CDR3 coding sequence is TGTGCCAGCAGTTTGGACAGTCGCCCTAGCGGGGAGCTGTTTTTT.